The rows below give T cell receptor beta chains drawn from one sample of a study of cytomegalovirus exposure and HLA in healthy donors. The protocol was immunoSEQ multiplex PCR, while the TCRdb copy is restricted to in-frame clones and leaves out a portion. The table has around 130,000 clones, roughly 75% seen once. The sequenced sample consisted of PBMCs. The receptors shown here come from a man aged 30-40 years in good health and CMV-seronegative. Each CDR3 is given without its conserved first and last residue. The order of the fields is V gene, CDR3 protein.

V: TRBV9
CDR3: ASSRGQGHSYEQY

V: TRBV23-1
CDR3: ASSPLTGRSGNTIY

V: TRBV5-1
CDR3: ASSPRTGGNTGELF

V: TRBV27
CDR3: ASSSQGNNEQF

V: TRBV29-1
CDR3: SASLGGAEGYT

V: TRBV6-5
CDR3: ASRKGQSNQPQH

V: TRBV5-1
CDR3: ASSSNTGEEKLF

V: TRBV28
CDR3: ASSLPGREGTNYGYT

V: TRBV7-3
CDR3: ASSLTQNTEAF

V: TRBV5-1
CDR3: ASSRTGGGEKLF

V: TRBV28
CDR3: ASSRQGPEAF

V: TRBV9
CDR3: ASSVAGYGANVLT

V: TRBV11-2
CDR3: ASSSAGWSNSPLH

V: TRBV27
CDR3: ASGRTRGRDTQY

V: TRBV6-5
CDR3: ASTGTGTGAYEQY

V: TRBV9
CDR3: ASSAGQFSSYEQY

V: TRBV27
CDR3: ASSFRETQY

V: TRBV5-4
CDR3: ASSPPRQGGNEQF

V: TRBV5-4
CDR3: ASGSGLAGEDEQF

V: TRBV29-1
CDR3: SATGSPPGQY

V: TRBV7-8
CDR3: ASSSFPGQGHQPQH

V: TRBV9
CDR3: ASSMSTRADTQY

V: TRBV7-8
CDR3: ASSLGQANTEAF

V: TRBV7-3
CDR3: ASSLNSGKGNIQY

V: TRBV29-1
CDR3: SSGGLGGTEAF

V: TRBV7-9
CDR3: ASSLAIGGDGYT

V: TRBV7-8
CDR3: ASSSDRGGSPEAF

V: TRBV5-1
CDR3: ASSLGGQDEQY

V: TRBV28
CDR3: ASSLLTGDTEAF

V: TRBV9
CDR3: ASSPSQGASEKLF

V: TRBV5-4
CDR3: ASSLGLAGEQY

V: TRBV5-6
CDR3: ASSFGQGVATNEKLF

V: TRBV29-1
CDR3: STWDSYETQY

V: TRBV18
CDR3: ASSPVAGSNTGELF

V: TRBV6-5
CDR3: ASSYSLTGYEQY

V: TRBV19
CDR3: ASSIDRQQYGYT

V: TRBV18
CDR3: ASSLVSGGRTSTDTQY

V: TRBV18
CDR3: ASSPPGTGTGELF

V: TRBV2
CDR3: ASRQGYEQY

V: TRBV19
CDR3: ASSPRRGYYNEQF

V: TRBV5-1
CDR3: ASSFGRATNEKLF

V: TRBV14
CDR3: ASSQGTGGNEQF

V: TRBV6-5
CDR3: ATPRRRDNEQF

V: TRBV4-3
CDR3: ASSQGRAGGADTQY

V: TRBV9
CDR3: ASSSGTGEVLPQH

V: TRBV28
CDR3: ASSLGGYSNQPQH

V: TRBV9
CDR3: ASSVFPGETYEQY